This T cell receptor beta chain is drawn from a study of Tregs in tolerant kidney transplant recipients. Study-wide context: Related graft donors supplied nonmyeloablative bone marrow transplants, and mixed chimerism was transient.

This table comes from immunoSEQ multiplex PCR, and its TCRdb copy is limited to in-frame clones, with some not included. The sample contains tens of thousands of clones, less than 95% of which appear only once. J was trimmed by 0 bases and V by 4 bases; bases with no gene match: 3. Germline CDR1 reads SGHRS; CDR2 reads YFSETQ. The CDR3 extends over 16 amino acids. An overnight rest at 37°C with about 200 IU/ml IL-2 preceded regulatory T cell sorting from thawed PBMCs. The V gene is TRBV5-1, the J gene TRBJ2-7; TRBD2 aligns across 14 bases. The sequencing here drew on Tregs from blood, taken before the transplant. The TCR sequence derives from a human donor who received a combined kidney and bone marrow transplant. For the CDR3, the DNA is TGCGCCAGCAGCATGGGACTAGCGGGAGTCTCCTACGAGCAGTACTTC. It codes for CASSMGLAGVSYEQYF.